This TCR beta chain was sequenced in a study of identical twins. The study's findings and limits: One should note that invariant MAIT and iNKT cells could partly confound zero-insertion analyses.

MiXCR, run by TCRdb on the 5' RACE reads, gives a single entry per CDR3 protein. This sample carries about 240,000 distinct CDR3 sequences, over 9.5% of them seen once, and the ten largest clones take over 8%. On this clonotype: Its antigen is unknown.

The V segment lost 0 bases and the J segment 0 bases; nucleotides outside the gene matches: 3. The CDR3 is 16 amino acids. CDR1 and CDR2 (germline): SGHRS, YFSETQ. The sample comprised memory T cells sorted from blood. This TCR was sampled from a man aged 45-65 years in good health. The chain employs TRBV5-1 and TRBJ2-5, with 9 bases fitting TRBD1. This chain's CDR3 is CASSLDDRGNQETQYF. DNA of the CDR3: TGCGCCAGCAGCTTGGATGACAGGGGGAACCAAGAGACCCAGTACTTC. Using reference TRBV5-1 and TRBJ2-5 for the parts outside the CDR3, the full variable domain is KAGVTQTPRYLIKTRGQQVTLSCSPISGHRSVSWYQQTPGQGLQFLFEYFSETQRNKGNFPGRFSGRQFSNSRSEMNVSTLELGDSALYLCASSLDDRGNQETQYFGPGTRLLVL.